This T cell receptor beta chain was sequenced during a study of blood T cell repertoires in COVID-19. Overall study: Italy, Spain and the United States were the sources of the convalescent and acute COVID-19 samples. The cDNA or gDNA used as material had been derived from T cells, B-cell-depleted T cells, or PBMCs.

Under the authors' procedure: Amplified reference gene primers provided the basis for estimating nucleated cell counts. TCRdb's table, derived via immunoSEQ multiplex PCR, lists solely in-frame clones and lacks some. That table furnishes V, J and clone size, whereas the DNA furnished D and trimming. Of about 170,000 clones listed, roughly 86% are singletons. The sample taken for sequencing was peripheral blood. This clonotype originated in a man in his 70s with acute or convalescent COVID-19.

CDR3 protein: CASSTRTGQLKAFF. The CDR3 DNA reads TGTGCCAGCAGTACCCGGACAGGGCAATTGAAAGCTTTCTTT. The rearrangement links TRBV28 to TRBJ1-1, with 8 nucleotides matching TRBD1. The CDR3 contains 14 residues. CDR1 is MDHEN and CDR2 is SYDVKM in the germline V gene. The V and J ends lost 5 bases and 9 bases, in that order; junction bases with no gene match: 11.